This T cell receptor (beta chain) was recorded in a study of chronic HIV infection and antiretroviral therapy. The CDR3 has 15 residues. V gave up 6 bases and J gave up 3 bases, with 16 bases separating them. Germline-derived CDR1 and CDR2 are MNHEY and SMNVEV (reference sequence). TCRdb passed the 5' RACE reads through MiXCR, listing each CDR3 protein once. The data show fewer than 40,000 distinct CDR3 sequences, roughly 8.7% seen once. J is TRBJ2-3 and V is TRBV27, with TRBD1 as a possible D gene (6 bases). The sequenced sample was peripheral blood. This TCR was sampled from an adult who had HIV and had not received antiretroviral therapy, or was an uninfected healthy control (not recorded which). Written as DNA, the CDR3 is TGTGCCAGCAGACGGACGGGACAAGGAACAGATACGCAGTATTTT. Translation gives CASRRTGQGTDTQYF.